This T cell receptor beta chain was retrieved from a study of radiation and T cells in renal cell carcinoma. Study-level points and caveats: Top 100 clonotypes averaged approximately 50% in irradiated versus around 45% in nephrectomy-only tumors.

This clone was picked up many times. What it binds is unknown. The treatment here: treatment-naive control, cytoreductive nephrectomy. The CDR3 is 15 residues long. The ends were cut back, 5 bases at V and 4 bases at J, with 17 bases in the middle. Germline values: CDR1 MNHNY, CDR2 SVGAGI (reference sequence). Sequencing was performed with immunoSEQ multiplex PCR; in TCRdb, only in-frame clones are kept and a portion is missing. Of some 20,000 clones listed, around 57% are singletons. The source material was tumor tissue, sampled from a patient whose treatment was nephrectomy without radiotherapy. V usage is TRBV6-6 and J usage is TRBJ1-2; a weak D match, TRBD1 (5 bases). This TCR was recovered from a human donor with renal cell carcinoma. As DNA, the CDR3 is TGTGCCAGCAGTCCCAGAGACAGAGGCGTCTATGGCTACACCTTC. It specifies CASSPRDRGVYGYTF.